The 17 T cell receptor beta chains below all came from one sample that was sequenced in a study of blood T cell repertoires in COVID-19. Generated by immunoSEQ multiplex PCR, the TCRdb table keeps only in-frame clones and is missing some. The table shows roughly 200,000 clones, with roughly 85% occurring only once. Sequencing used PBMCs or T cells enriched from blood (not recorded which). The receptors derive from a man aged 35-49 years who had recovered from COVID-19.

This clone was observed a single time. V and J are TRBV6-1 and TRBJ2-5; no clear D. The CDR3 covers 13 residues. V dropped 2 bases and J dropped 1 base, with 5 bases sitting between them. Germline CDR1 MNHNS, CDR2 SASEGT. The CDR3: CASSEISQETQYF. DNA for the CDR3: TGTGCCAGCAGTGAAATCAGCCAAGAGACCCAGTACTTC.

This rearrangement joins TRBV28 to TRBJ2-2; no clear D. The CDR3 runs to 11 residues. The germline V gene has CDR1 MDHEN and CDR2 SYDVKM. Trimming left V 2 bases short and J 8 bases short, with 3 bases between. The CDR3 DNA reads as TGTGCCAGCAGTTTAGTAGGGGAGCTGTTTTTT. Residues: CASSLVGELFF.

The J gene is TRBJ2-4, the V gene TRBV9, with 12 bases matching TRBD1. This CDR3 comprises 16 residues. The germline V gene encodes CDR1 SGDLS and CDR2 YYNGEE. V was pared by 4 bases and J by 2 bases, with 4 bases of the junction left unmatched. The DNA of the CDR3 is TGTGCCAGCAGCCCCGGGACAGGGGGCCCCAAAAACATTCAGTACTTC. It is translated as CASSPGTGGPKNIQYF. Based on the CDR3 plus reference TRBV9 and TRBJ2-4, the full variable domain is DSGVTQTPKHLITATGQRVTLRCSPRSGDLSVYWYQQSLDQGLQFLIQYYNGEERAKGNILERFSAQQFPDLHSELNLSSLELGDSALYFCASSPGTGGPKNIQYFGAGTRLSVL.

The chain has TRBV5-4 and TRBJ1-2; 11 nucleotides match TRBD1. V lost 0 bases to trimming and J lost 7 bases; unmatched junction nucleotides: 2. CDR1 is SGHNT and CDR2 is YYREEE in the germline V gene (reference sequence). The CDR3 is made up of 14 amino acids. The CDR3 spells CASSLGDRGFGYTF. Here the CDR3 DNA reads TGTGCCAGCAGCTTGGGGGACAGGGGGTTTGGCTACACCTTC.

The genes are TRBV7-6 and TRBJ1-1, with D tentatively TRBD1 (6 bases). The V gene lost 5 bases and the J gene lost 7 bases, with 11 bases spanning the gap. Germline CDR1 and CDR2: SGHVS and FNYEAQ. The CDR3 contains 12 residues. The CDR3 region has the DNA TGTGCCAGCAGCCCATCCAGGGGTGAAGCTTTCTTT. Translated, it gives CASSPSRGEAFF.

The rearrangement uses TRBV5-4 and TRBJ2-7; 7 bases are shared with TRBD1. This CDR3 is built from 14 residues. The V and J ends lost 0 bases and 2 bases, in that order; junction bases with no gene match: 2. Germline loops: CDR1 SGHNT, CDR2 YYREEE (reference sequence). CDR3 bases: TGTGCCAGCAGCTTGGGGGGACAGCCCTACGAGCAGTACTTC. This encodes CASSLGGQPYEQYF.

This clone was recorded once. The rearrangement uses TRBV27 and TRBJ2-5; tentative D call: TRBD2 (5 bases). The CDR3 consists of 13 residues. Deletions cut 10 bases from V and 4 bases from J, with 16 bases between. CDR1 MNHEY and CDR2 SMNVEV come from the germline V gene (reference sequence). The CDR3 bases are TGTGCCACCCAGCGTTGGGCGGGAGAGACCCAGTACTTC. This gives the protein CATQRWAGETQYF.

The rearrangement links TRBV28 to TRBJ2-2, with a weak D call TRBD2 (6 bases). CDR1 MDHEN and CDR2 SYDVKM come from the germline V gene. CDR3 length: 17 residues. V was trimmed by 5 bases and J by 0 bases, leaving 16 bases between them. The CDR3 DNA sequence: TGTGCCAGCAGTCCCCGTGGGGGGAACGCGAACACCGGGGAGCTGTTTTTT. Its protein product is CASSPRGGNANTGELFF. Together with reference TRBV28 and TRBJ2-2, the CDR3 gives the full variable domain: DVKVTQSSRYLVKRTGEKVFLECVQDMDHENMFWYRQDPGLGLRLIYFSYDVKMKEKGDIPEGYSVSREKKERFSLILESASTNQTSMYLCASSPRGGNANTGELFFGEGSRLTVL.

The chain links TRBV7-8 to TRBJ2-3, with D tentatively TRBD1 (6 bases). Trimming removed 0 bases from V and 0 bases from J, with 22 bases in between. The CDR3 runs to 20 residues. Per germline, CDR1 SGHVS and CDR2 FQNEAQ. CDR3 sequence (DNA): TGTGCCAGCAGCTTAGCTCCCGGACAGACCGAAAAAACGAGCACAGATACGCAGTATTTT. Translation: CASSLAPGQTEKTSTDTQYF. Full variable domain (missing parts from reference TRBV7-8 and TRBJ2-3): GAGVSQSPRYKVAKRGQDVALRCDPISGHVSLFWYQQALGQGPEFLTYFQNEAQLDKSGLPSDRFFAERPEGSVSTLKIQRTQQEDSAVYLCASSLAPGQTEKTSTDTQYFGPGTRLTVL.

The chain links TRBV6-6 to TRBJ2-1; 7 bases are shared with TRBD2. The trim removed 5 bases at V and 4 bases at J, leaving 14 bases unmatched. There are 17 residues in the CDR3. Germline CDR1 and CDR2: MNHNY and SVGAGI (reference sequence). CDR3 protein: CASSPVAGQRRYNEQFF. The CDR3 DNA sequence: TGTGCCAGCAGTCCAGTAGCGGGCCAACGAAGATACAATGAGCAGTTCTTC.

The chain couples TRBV3-1 (or the pseudogene TRBV3-2) to TRBJ1-3; 7 nucleotides align to TRBD1. The germline CDR1 and CDR2 sequences are LGHDT and YNNKEL (reference sequence). V dropped 4 bases and J dropped 0; count of bases not matched to a gene: 6. The CDR3 is 16 amino acids. CDR3 coding DNA: TGTGCCAGCAGCCCCCGGGACAGATCCTCTGGAAACACCATATATTTT. Residues: CASSPRDRSSGNTIYF.

This chain joins TRBV11-1 and TRBJ2-1, with 7 bases that match TRBD2. Per germline, CDR1 SGHAT and CDR2 FQDESV (reference sequence). The V and J ends lost 0 bases and 5 bases, in that order; junction bases with no gene match: 1. The length of the CDR3 is 14 residues. CDR3 protein: CASSLALADNEQFF. As DNA, the CDR3 is TGTGCCAGCAGCTTAGCCCTAGCGGACAATGAGCAGTTCTTC.

The V and J genes are TRBV7-2 and TRBJ2-3, with TRBD2 identical over 16 bases. Germline lookup yields CDR1 SGHTA and CDR2 FQGNSA. The V gene end was trimmed by 4 bases and the J gene end by 5 bases; junction bases not matched to a gene: 12. The CDR3 is made up of 19 amino acids. CDR3 bases: TGTGCCAGCAGCTCCCCTCCGGGACTAGCGGGAGGGCCAGGAGATACGCAGTATTTT. The encoded protein is CASSSPPGLAGGPGDTQYF.

V usage is TRBV27 and J usage is TRBJ2-7; TRBD1 agrees at 7 bases. Germline V gene data show CDR1 as MNHEY and CDR2 as SMNVEV (reference sequence). The CDR3 consists of 14 residues. The trim removed 8 bases at V and 5 bases at J, leaving 12 bases unmatched. CDR3 bases: TGTGCCAGCGGAACACAGGGGTCTCTCCACGAGCAGTACTTC. Its protein product is CASGTQGSLHEQYF.

The chain combines TRBV28 with TRBJ2-4; possible D gene TRBD1, 8 bases. Deletions cut 4 bases from V and 7 bases from J, with 17 bases between. The CDR3 contains 15 residues. Germline V gene lookup returns CDR1 MDHEN and CDR2 SYDVKM. CDR3 in DNA: TGTGCCAGCAGTTCCTCCGGACAGGGAGGGAACATTCAGTACTTC. This translates into CASSSSGQGGNIQYF.

A word on this clone: Other DNA sequences of this sample code for an identical CDR3. This sequence joins TRBV3-1 (or the pseudogene TRBV3-2) and TRBJ2-7; D gene uncertain. The CDR3 spans 12 residues. Germline CDR1 is LGHDT and CDR2 is YNNKEL (reference sequence). V was clipped by 1 base and J by 4 bases, with 5 bases between them. The chain's CDR3 is CASSQVSYEQYF. DNA of the CDR3: TGTGCCAGCAGCCAAGTGTCGTACGAGCAGTACTTC.

The chain combines TRBV2 with TRBJ1-1; D unresolved. The CDR3 totals 12 residues. Germline V gene lookup returns CDR1 SNHLY and CDR2 FYNNEI. Trimming took off 6 bases at V and 4 bases at J, with 9 bases between the two ends. The CDR3 region is CASSRRSTEAFF. The CDR3 region has the DNA TGTGCCAGCAGCCGGAGGTCCACTGAAGCTTTCTTT. Filled out from reference TRBV2 and TRBJ1-1, the complete variable domain reads EPEVTQTPSHQVTQMGQEVILRCVPISNHLYFYWYRQILGQKVEFLVSFYNNEISEKSEIFDDQFSVERPDGSNFTLKIRSTKLEDSAMYFCASSRRSTEAFFGQGTRLTVV.